The rows below give T cell receptor beta chains drawn from one sample of a study of T cell responses to AZD1222 COVID-19 vaccine. Here immunoSEQ multiplex PCR was the method, and the copy in TCRdb shows in-frame clones only, minus some. The table lists about 190,000 clones, roughly 92% of them singletons. Sequenced material: peripheral blood, taken 28 days after the second dose of the MenACWY control vaccine. These receptors came from an adult who received the MenACWY meningococcal vaccine as a control. CDR3s include the opening cysteine and the closing phenylalanine or tryptophan. D genes are given only for firm matches. The listing skips clone size in some rows; elsewhere it reads once, few, many or a size class.

cdr3_nt cdr3_aa j_call d_call cdr3_length clone_size v_call
TGTGCCAGCAGCCAAGACGGGGCGGATCAGCCCCAGCATTTT CASSQDGADQPQHF TRBJ1-5 - 14 - TRBV4-2
TGTGCCAGCTCACCAAATGTAGCCCAAACCCCCGGGGAGACCCAGTACTTC CASSPNVAQTPGETQYF TRBJ2-5 - 17 - TRBV18
TGTGCCAGCAGCGCCCCCAGGGGGAAGAACACTGAAGCTTTCTTT CASSAPRGKNTEAFF TRBJ1-1 TRBD1 15 - TRBV27
TGTGCCTCCCAGACGGGCTCTGGGGCCAACGTCCTGACTTTC CASQTGSGANVLTF TRBJ2-6 - 14 - TRBV30
TGTGCCAGCAGCTTGGAGGCCCCCCAGCCCCAGCATTTT CASSLEAPQPQHF TRBJ1-5 - 13 - TRBV5-6
TGTGCCAGCAGCTTAGTTACAGGGGGCGCCCACGAGCAGTACTTC CASSLVTGGAHEQYF TRBJ2-7 TRBD1 15 - TRBV7-9
TGTGCCAGCAGCCCTACCCATGAGCAGTTCTTC CASSPTHEQFF TRBJ2-1 - 11 - TRBV9
TGTGCCAGCAGTTACTCGGGGGCGCGGAGCAATCAGCCCCAGCATTTT CASSYSGARSNQPQHF TRBJ1-5 - 16 - TRBV6-5
TGTGCCAGCAGTTACCTACATCAGTACGAGCAGTACTTC CASSYLHQYEQYF TRBJ2-7 - 13 - TRBV6-2/TRBV6-3
TGTGCCAGCAGCGTAGACCCGCAAACAGGGTTGGGGGGAAACACCATATATTTT CASSVDPQTGLGGNTIYF TRBJ1-3 - 18 - TRBV9
TGTGCCAGCAGTGAAAGCCATCCTAGCTCTGGAAACACCATATATTTT CASSESHPSSGNTIYF TRBJ1-3 - 16 - TRBV2
TGTGCCAGCAGGAGGGACAGTTACGAGCAGTACTTC CASRRDSYEQYF TRBJ2-7 TRBD1 12 - TRBV2
TGTGCCACCAGCAGAGAGGCAGGAATTGGAAACACCATATATTTT CATSREAGIGNTIYF TRBJ1-3 - 15 - TRBV15
TGTGCCAGCAGTTTATCCCGTCCCCCGGACTCGAAGGCTGAAGCTTTCTTT CASSLSRPPDSKAEAFF TRBJ1-1 - 17 - TRBV28
TGTGCCAGCAGCCCGCAGTGGGCAACTAATGAAAAACTGTTTTTT CASSPQWATNEKLFF TRBJ1-4 - 15 - TRBV5-5
TGTGCCATCAGTGAGTCCTTAGACGGTGCTGGGGGCTACACCTTC CAISESLDGAGGYTF TRBJ1-2 - 15 - TRBV10-3
TGTGCCAGTAGTCCCAACACGGGGGAGACTTCACCCCTCCACTTT CASSPNTGETSPLHF TRBJ1-6 - 15 - TRBV19
TGTGCCAGCAGTGGCAGGGGGACTAACTATGGCTACACCTTC CASSGRGTNYGYTF TRBJ1-2 TRBD1 14 - TRBV27
TGCGCCAGCAGCCAAGAAGGGACAGGGAGAAATTCACCCCTCCACTTT CASSQEGTGRNSPLHF TRBJ1-6 TRBD1 16 - TRBV4-1
TGTGCCAGCAGTTTAAGGTCGGCAGGGAGGTTGGTGGGCAATCAGCCCCAGCATTTT CASSLRSAGRLVGNQPQHF TRBJ1-5 - 19 - TRBV28
TGTGCCAGCAGCTACTCTGGGGCCAACGTCCTGACTTTC CASSYSGANVLTF TRBJ2-6 - 13 - TRBV7-3
TGTGCCAGCAGCGTTTTTTCAGGTGGGAACACTGAAGCTTTCTTT CASSVFSGGNTEAFF TRBJ1-1 - 15 once TRBV9
TGTGCCAGCAGTGTAACCCGTGACAGCTATGGCTACACCTTC CASSVTRDSYGYTF TRBJ1-2 - 14 once TRBV27
TGTGCCAGCAGTGAAGGTGGCAGGGTCCAGCCCCAGCATTTT CASSEGGRVQPQHF TRBJ1-5 - 14 - TRBV25-1
TGTGCCATCAGTGAGTCTACGGTGAACACTGAAGCTTTCTTT CAISESTVNTEAFF TRBJ1-1 - 14 - TRBV10-3
TGTGCCAGCAGTTACTCGGCAGCTAACTATGGCTACACCTTC CASSYSAANYGYTF TRBJ1-2 - 14 - TRBV6-6
TGTGCCAGCAGCCAACCGGGCCCAACCCATGAAGCTTTCTTT CASSQPGPTHEAFF TRBJ1-1 - 14 - TRBV14
TGTGCCAGCAGCTTCGGGGGGAGGACTAATGAAAAACTGTTTTTT CASSFGGRTNEKLFF TRBJ1-4 - 15 - TRBV11-3
TGTGCTAGTGGTCTAGGGGGGGATACGCAGTATTTT CASGLGGDTQYF TRBJ2-3 - 12 - TRBV12-5
TGCAGCGTTGAAGATCCCTCAGGGTGGGCCCAGTACTTC CSVEDPSGWAQYF TRBJ2-5 - 13 - TRBV29-1
TGCGCCAGCAGCCTTACCGGGACTAGCGGGATCGGTGTTGGGGAGCAGTACTTC CASSLTGTSGIGVGEQYF TRBJ2-7 TRBD2 18 - TRBV5-1
TGTGCCAGCAGCCTGAACACTAACTATGGCTACACCTTC CASSLNTNYGYTF TRBJ1-2 - 13 - TRBV28
TGTGCCTGGAGTGTAGTGGGACGGCCCGCCGGCGTCCTGACTTTC CAWSVVGRPAGVLTF TRBJ2-6 - 15 once TRBV30
TGTGCCAGCCGTGGGTGGGGGACCCACACAGATACGCAGTATTTT CASRGWGTHTDTQYF TRBJ2-3 - 15 once TRBV28
TGCAGTGCTAGTGCGGGAGGCTCCTACGAGCAGTACTTC CSASAGGSYEQYF TRBJ2-7 TRBD2 13 - TRBV20-1
TGTGCCAGCAGCCAACCTAAAACAGGGACGTCCAAAAACATTCAGTACTTC CASSQPKTGTSKNIQYF TRBJ2-4 - 17 - TRBV4-2
TGTGCCAGCTCACATAGCCGGGACGGTACTAAAGGTGGCTACACCTTC CASSHSRDGTKGGYTF TRBJ1-2 - 16 - TRBV18
TGTGCCACCAGTGATGGGTGGGGAAGGCTGGCCGGGGAGCTGTTTTTT CATSDGWGRLAGELFF TRBJ2-2 - 16 - TRBV24-1
TGTGCCAGCAGTTCAGGACGGGGTGGCTACACCTTC CASSSGRGGYTF TRBJ1-2 - 12 - TRBV28
TGTGCCAGTTCCAAGATCCCTGAAGCTTTCTTT CASSKIPEAFF TRBJ1-1 - 11 - TRBV19
TGTGCCAGCAGGGTCCTTGACTGGGGGGAGCGGGGCTACACCTTC CASRVLDWGERGYTF TRBJ1-2 - 15 - TRBV6-5
TGTGCCAGCAGCTTGGTGCCAGGGCGGACAGATACGCAGTATTTT CASSLVPGRTDTQYF TRBJ2-3 - 15 - TRBV5-4
TGTGCCAGCAGCCCCCCGGGGCTGCGGGGTACAGATACGCAGTATTTT CASSPPGLRGTDTQYF TRBJ2-3 - 16 - TRBV3-1/TRBV3-2
TGTGCCAGCAGTTTAAGTTACATGAACACTGAAGCTTTCTTT CASSLSYMNTEAFF TRBJ1-1 - 14 - TRBV27
TGTGCCAGCAGTCTAGCGGGAGCAGATACGCAGTATTTT CASSLAGADTQYF TRBJ2-3 TRBD2 13 - TRBV28
TGCGCCAGCAGCCAAGAAGGTAGGGGGTACGGGGCCAACGTCCTGACTTTC CASSQEGRGYGANVLTF TRBJ2-6 - 17 - TRBV4-3
TGTGCCAGCAGTCTAACAGGGCGACCTGGAAACACCATATATTTT CASSLTGRPGNTIYF TRBJ1-3 - 15 - TRBV27
TGTGCCAGCAGCCCTCATACGGGACAGGGTCGCGGCTACACCTTC CASSPHTGQGRGYTF TRBJ1-2 TRBD1 15 once TRBV28
TGTGCCAGCAGCCCCAGACAGGACTCTGGAAACACCATATATTTT CASSPRQDSGNTIYF TRBJ1-3 - 15 - TRBV11-3
TGTGCCAGCAGCTCCCTGGGGGGGACTGAAGCTTTCTTT CASSSLGGTEAFF TRBJ1-1 - 13 - TRBV7-8